The present T cell receptor beta chain was sequenced within a study of post-analysis software for immune sequencing data. Turning to the study itself: The disease courses covered relapsing-remitting, secondary progressive and progressive-relapsing multiple sclerosis. Broader study findings: The normalized Chao1 diversity of multiple sclerosis patients was significantly lower than that of controls. By F measure, samples from a shared preparation batch strongly co-clustered. About five TRBV segments were more frequent in patients than controls; TRBV5-6, TRBV5-1 and TRBV20-1 belonged to this group.

TCR beta cDNA libraries included unique molecular identifiers. Yield was approximately 500,000 cDNA molecules from around 0.96 to 9.9 million T cells. MiXCR, applied by TCRdb to the PCR reads, yields one record per CDR3 protein. The sample lists roughly 700,000 distinct CDR3 sequences; 30% were seen once. At least ten counts were recorded for this clonotype. The antigen is not known. CDR3 length equals 15 residues. CDR1 and CDR2 (germline): SGHTA, FQGNSA. V lost 5 bases and J 0 bases, leaving 12 bases between the germline ends. The sequence was obtained from a girl aged 5-17 years with multiple sclerosis. The chain has TRBV7-2 and TRBJ2-3, with a weak D call TRBD2 (5 bases). Sequenced material: blood. CDR3 loop: CASSPGSGSTDTQYF. In DNA form, the CDR3 reads TGTGCCAGCAGCCCGGGGAGCGGCAGCACAGATACGCAGTATTTT. Full variable domain (rest looked up from reference TRBV7-2 and TRBJ2-3): GAGVSQSPSNKVTEKGKDVELRCDPISGHTALYWYRQSLGQGLEFLIYFQGNSAPDKSGLPSDRFSAERTGGSVSTLTIQRTQQEDSAVYLCASSPGSGSTDTQYFGPGTRLTVL.